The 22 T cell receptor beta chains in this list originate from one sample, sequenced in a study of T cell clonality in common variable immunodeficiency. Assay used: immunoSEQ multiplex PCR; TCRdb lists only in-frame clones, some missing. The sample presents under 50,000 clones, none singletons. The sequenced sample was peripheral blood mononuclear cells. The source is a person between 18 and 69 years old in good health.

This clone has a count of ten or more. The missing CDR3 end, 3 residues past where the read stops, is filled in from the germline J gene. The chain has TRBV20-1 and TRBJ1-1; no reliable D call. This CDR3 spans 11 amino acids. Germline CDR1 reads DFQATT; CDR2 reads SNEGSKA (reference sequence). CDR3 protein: CSAKQEREAFF. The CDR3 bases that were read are TGCAGTGCTAAACAAGAAAGAGAA.

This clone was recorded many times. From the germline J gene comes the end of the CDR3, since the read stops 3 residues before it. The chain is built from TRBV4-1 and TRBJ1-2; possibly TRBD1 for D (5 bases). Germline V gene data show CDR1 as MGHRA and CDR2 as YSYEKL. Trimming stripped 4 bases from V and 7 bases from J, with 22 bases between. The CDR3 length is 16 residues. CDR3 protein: CASSRQGEGSVGGYTF. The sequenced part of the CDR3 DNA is TGCGCCAGCAGCCGCCAAGGGGAGGGATCGGTGGGTGGC.

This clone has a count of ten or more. CDR3 protein: CASSYEGVIRDRDNTGELFF. The DNA read from the CDR3 is TGTGCCAGCAGTTACGAAGGGGTGATCCGGGACAGGGATAACACCGGGGAG. V is TRBV6-7 and J is TRBJ2-2; 9 bases align to TRBD1. The read falls 3 residues short of the CDR3 end, and the missing part is taken from the germline J gene. TRBV6-7 qualifies as an ORF whose function is uncertain. CDR3 length equals 20 residues. The ends lost 2 bases at V and 2 bases at J; junction bases unmatched: 15.

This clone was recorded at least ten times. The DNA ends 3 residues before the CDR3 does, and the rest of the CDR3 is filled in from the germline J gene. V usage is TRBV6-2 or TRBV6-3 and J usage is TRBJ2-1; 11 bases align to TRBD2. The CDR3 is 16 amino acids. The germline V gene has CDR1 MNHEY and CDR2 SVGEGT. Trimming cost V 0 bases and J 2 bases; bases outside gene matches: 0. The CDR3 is CASSYSSGRAYNEQFF. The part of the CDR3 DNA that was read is TGTGCCAGCAGTTACTCTAGCGGGAGGGCCTACAATGAG.

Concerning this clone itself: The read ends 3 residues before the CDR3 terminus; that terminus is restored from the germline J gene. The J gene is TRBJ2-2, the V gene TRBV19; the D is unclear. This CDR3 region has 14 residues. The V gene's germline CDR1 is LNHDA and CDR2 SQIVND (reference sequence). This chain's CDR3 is CASSSRPTNEKLFF. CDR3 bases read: TGTGCCAGTAGTTCCCGACCAACTAATGAAAAG.

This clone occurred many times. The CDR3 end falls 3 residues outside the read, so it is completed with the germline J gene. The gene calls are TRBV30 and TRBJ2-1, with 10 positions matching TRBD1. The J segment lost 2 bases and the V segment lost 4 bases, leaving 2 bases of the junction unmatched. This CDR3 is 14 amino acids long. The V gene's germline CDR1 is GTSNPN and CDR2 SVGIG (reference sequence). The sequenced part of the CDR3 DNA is TGTGCCTGGATTGACAGGGGGCCCTACAATGAG. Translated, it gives CAWIDRGPYNE. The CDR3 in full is CAWIDRGPYNEQFF.

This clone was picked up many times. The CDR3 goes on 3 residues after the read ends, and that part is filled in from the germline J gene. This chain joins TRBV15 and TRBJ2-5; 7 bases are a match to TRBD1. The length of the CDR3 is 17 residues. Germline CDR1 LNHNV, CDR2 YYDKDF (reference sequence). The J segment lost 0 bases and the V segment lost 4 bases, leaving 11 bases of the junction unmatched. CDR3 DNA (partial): TGTGCCACCAGCACGTACTTAACCGGGACAGACCAAGAGACC. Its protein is CATSTYLTGTDQET. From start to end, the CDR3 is CATSTYLTGTDQETQYF.

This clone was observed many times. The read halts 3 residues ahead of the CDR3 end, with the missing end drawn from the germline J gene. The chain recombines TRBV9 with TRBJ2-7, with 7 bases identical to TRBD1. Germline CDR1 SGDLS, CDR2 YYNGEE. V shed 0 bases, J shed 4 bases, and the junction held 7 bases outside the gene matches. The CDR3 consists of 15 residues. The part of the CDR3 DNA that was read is TGTGCCAGCAGCGTAGGGAAAGGGACAGAATACGAG. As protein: CASSVGKGTEYE. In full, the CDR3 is CASSVGKGTEYEQYF.

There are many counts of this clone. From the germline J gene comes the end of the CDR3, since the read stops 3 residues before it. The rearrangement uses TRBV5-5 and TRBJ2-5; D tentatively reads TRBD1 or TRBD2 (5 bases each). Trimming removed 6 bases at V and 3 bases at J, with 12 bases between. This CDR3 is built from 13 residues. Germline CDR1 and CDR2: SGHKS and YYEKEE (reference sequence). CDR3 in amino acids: CASTRGAKETQYF. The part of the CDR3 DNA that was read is TGTGCCAGCACCCGAGGGGCCAAAGAGACC.

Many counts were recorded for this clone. Partial CDR3 DNA: TGTGCCAGCAGCCACCCCGGGACAGGTTATGGCGGGGAG. Amino acids: CASSHPGTGYGGE. The complete CDR3 reads CASSHPGTGYGGELFF. J is TRBJ2-2 and V is TRBV7-6; TRBD1 matches 8 bases. Read data end 3 residues before the CDR3 end; the end is taken from the germline J gene. This CDR3 has 16 amino acids. In germline, CDR1 is SGHVS, CDR2 FNYEAQ. After removal of 5 bases from V and 7 bases from J, the junction contained 12 bases not matched to a gene.

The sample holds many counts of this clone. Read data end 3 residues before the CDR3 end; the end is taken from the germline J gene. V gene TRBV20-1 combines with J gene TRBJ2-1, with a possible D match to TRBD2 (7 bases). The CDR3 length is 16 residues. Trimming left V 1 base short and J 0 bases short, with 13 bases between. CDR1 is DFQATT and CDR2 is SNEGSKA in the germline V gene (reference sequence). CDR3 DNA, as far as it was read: TGCAGTGCTAGAGTTCCGAGGGGGGGCTCCTACAATGAG. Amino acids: CSARVPRGGSYNE. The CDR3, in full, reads CSARVPRGGSYNEQFF.

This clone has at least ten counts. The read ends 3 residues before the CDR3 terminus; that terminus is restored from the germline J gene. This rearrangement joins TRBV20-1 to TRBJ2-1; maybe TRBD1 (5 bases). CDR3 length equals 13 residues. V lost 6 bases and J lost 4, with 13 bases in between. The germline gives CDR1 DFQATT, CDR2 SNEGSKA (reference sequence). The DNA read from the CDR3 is TGCAGTGCCCCATCAGGGCTGTACAATGAG. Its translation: CSAPSGLYNE. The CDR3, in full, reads CSAPSGLYNEQFF.

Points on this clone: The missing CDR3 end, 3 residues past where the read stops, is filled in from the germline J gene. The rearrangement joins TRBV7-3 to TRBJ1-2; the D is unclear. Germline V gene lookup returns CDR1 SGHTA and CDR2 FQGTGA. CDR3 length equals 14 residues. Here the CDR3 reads CASSLGASADTYTF. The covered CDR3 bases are TGTGCCAGCAGCTTAGGCGCGAGCGCAGATACC.

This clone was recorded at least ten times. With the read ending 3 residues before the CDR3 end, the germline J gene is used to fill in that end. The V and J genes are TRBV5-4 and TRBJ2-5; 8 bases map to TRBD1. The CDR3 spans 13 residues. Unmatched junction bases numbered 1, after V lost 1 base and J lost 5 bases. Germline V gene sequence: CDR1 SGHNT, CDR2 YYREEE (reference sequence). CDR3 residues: CASSLTGGETQYF. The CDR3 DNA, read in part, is TGTGCCAGCAGCTTGACAGGGGGGGAGACC. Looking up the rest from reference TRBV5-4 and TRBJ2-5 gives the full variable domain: ETGVTQSPTHLIKTRGQQVTLRCSSQSGHNTVSWYQQALGQGPQFIFQYYREEENGRGNFPPRFSGLQFPNYSSELNVNALELDDSALYLCASSLTGGETQYFGPGTRLLVL.

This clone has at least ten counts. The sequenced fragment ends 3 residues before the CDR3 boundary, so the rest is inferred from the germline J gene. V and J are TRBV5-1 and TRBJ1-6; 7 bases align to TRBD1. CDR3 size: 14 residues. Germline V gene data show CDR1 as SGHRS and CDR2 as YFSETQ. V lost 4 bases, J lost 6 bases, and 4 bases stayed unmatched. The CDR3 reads CASSLGQVNSPLHF. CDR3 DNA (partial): TGCGCCAGCAGCCTCGGACAGGTTAATTCACCC.

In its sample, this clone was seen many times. The DNA read from the CDR3 is TGTGCCAGCAACAACAGGGGGCTCACTGAA. Amino acids: CASNNRGLTE. The full CDR3 protein is CASNNRGLTEAFF. The chain joins TRBV13 to TRBJ1-1; 9 nucleotides line up with TRBD1. Read sequence stops 3 residues before the CDR3 end, and the germline J gene provides the missing end. Trimming removed 7 bases from V and 4 bases from J; junction bases left unmatched: 4. Germline V gene data show CDR1 as PRHDT and CDR2 as FYEKMQ (reference sequence). This CDR3 has 13 residues.

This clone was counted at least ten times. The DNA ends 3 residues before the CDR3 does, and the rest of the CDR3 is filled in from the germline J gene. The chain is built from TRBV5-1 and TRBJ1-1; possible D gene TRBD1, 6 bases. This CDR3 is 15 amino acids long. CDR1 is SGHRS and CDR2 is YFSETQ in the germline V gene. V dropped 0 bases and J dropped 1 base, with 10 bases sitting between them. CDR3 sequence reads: CASSLDRDTNTEAFF. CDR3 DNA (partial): TGCGCCAGCAGCTTGGACAGGGACACGAACACTGAA.

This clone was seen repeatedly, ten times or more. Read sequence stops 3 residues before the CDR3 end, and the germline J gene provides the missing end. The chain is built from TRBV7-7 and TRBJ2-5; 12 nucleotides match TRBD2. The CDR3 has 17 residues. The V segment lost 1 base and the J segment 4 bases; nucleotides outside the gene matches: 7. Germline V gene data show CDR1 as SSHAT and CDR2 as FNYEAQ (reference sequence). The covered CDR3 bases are TGTGCCAGCAGCTTAGGGCTAGCGGGAGGGCCAAGAGAGACC. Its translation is CASSLGLAGGPRET. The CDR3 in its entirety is CASSLGLAGGPRETQYF.

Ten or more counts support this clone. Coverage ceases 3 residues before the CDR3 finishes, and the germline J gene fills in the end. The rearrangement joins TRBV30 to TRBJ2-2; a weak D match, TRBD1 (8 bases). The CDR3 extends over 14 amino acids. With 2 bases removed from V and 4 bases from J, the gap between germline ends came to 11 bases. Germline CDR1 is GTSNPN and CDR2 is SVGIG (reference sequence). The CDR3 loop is CAWSNRGGTGELFF. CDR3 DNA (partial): TGTGCCTGGAGTAACAGGGGGGGCACCGGGGAG.

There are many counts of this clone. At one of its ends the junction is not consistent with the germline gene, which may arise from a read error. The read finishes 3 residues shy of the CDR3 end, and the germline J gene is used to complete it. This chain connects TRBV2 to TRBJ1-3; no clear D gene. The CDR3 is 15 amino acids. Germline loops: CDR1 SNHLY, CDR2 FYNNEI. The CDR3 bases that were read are TGTGCCAGCAGAGAAGACTCGAACTCTGGAAACACC. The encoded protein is CASREDSNSGNT. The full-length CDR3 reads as CASREDSNSGNTIYF.

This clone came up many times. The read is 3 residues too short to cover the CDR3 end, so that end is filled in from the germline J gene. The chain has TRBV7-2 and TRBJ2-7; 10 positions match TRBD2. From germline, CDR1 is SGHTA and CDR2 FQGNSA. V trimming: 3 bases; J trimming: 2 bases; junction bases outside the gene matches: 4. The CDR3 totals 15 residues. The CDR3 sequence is CASSFPGTSAYEQYF. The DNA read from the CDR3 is TGTGCCAGCAGCTTCCCTGGGACTAGCGCCTACGAG.

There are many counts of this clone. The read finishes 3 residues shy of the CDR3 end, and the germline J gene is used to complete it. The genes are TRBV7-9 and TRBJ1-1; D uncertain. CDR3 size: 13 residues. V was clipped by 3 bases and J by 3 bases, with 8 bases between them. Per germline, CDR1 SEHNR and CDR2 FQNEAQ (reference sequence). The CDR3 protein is CASSLFKDTEAFF. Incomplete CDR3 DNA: TGTGCCAGCAGCTTGTTCAAGGACACTGAA.